Reported below is one TCR beta chain. This sample stems from a study of blood T cell repertoires in COVID-19. Study overall: COVID-19 samples, acute and convalescent, were from the United States, Italy and Spain.

Germline V gene data show CDR1 as KGHSH and CDR2 as LQKENI. CDR3 length: 17 amino acids. The V and J ends lost 5 bases and 5 bases, in that order; junction bases with no gene match: 12. Clones were sequenced by immunoSEQ multiplex PCR, and TCRdb holds only the in-frame ones, with some missing. The sample holds more than 200,000 clones, approximately 80% seen once. The receptor was isolated from a woman between 40 and 50 years old who had recovered from COVID-19. The V and J genes are TRBV18 and TRBJ1-2; the match to TRBD1 covers 12 bases. Sequencing was done on a sample of peripheral blood. The CDR3 protein is CASSSTGTGGEYYGYTF. As DNA, the CDR3 is TGTGCCAGCTCATCCACCGGGACAGGGGGCGAGTATTATGGCTACACCTTC. Variable domain in full (rest from reference TRBV18 and TRBJ1-2): NAGVMQNPRHLVRRRGQEARLRCSPMKGHSHVYWYRQLPEEGLKFMVYLQKENIIDESGMPKERFSAEFPKEGPSILRIQQVVRGDSAAYFCASSSTGTGGEYYGYTFGSGTRLTVV.